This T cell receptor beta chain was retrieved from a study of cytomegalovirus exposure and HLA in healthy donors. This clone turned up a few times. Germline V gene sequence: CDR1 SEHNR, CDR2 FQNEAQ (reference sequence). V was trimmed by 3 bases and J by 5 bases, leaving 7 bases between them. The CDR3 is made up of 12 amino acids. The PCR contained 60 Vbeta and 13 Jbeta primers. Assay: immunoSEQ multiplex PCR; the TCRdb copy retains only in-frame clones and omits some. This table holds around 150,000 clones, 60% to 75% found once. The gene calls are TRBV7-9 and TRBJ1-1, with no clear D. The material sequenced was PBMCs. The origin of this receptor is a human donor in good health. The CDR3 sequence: CASSFAGTEAFF. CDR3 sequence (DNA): TGTGCCAGCAGCTTCGCGGGAACTGAAGCTTTCTTT. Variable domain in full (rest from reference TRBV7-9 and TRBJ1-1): DTGVSQNPRHKITKRGQNVTFRCDPISEHNRLYWYRQTLGQGPEFLTYFQNEAQLEKSRLLSDRFSAERPKGSFSTLEIQRTEQGDSAMYLCASSFAGTEAFFGQGTRLTVV.